What follows describes a single T cell receptor beta chain. Antigen specificity is unknown. These data come from a study of identifying expanded T cells in peripheral blood. TCRdb keeps only in-frame clones here, not all; method: immunoSEQ multiplex PCR. The table lists more than 90,000 clones, around 88% of them singletons. Germline CDR1 LGHNA, CDR2 YSLEER. The CDR3 runs to 15 residues. The ends were cut back, 6 bases at V and 4 bases at J, with 13 bases in the middle. Collection occurred without any documented infections or immune events in donors. Study outcomes and limitations: Across healthy donors, higher total template counts meant significantly greater roughly 2-week count variance. Differentially abundant clones: about 1.3 between replicates, 15 to 17 at roughly 2 weeks, 18 to 20 at four.

The sample taken for sequencing was blood. The rearrangement joins TRBV4-3 to TRBJ1-6, with D uncertain. The source of this sequence is a person between 18 and 75 years old in good health. The CDR3, as DNA: TGCGCCAGCAGGGCGGCAGGTCCTTATAATTCACCCCTCCACTTT. The encoded protein is CASRAAGPYNSPLHF.